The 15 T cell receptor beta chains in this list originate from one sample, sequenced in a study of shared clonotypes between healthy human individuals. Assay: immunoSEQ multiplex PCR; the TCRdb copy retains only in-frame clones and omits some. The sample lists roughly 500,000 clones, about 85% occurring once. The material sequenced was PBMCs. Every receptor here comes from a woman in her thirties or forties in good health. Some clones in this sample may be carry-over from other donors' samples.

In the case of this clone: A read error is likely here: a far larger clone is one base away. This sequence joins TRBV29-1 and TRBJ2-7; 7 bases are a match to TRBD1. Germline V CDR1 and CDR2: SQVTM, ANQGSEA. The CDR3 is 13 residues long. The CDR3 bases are TGCAGAGTTCGGGGATTTACAGGGGACGAGCAGTACTTC. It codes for CRVRGFTGDEQYF.

The CDR3 sequence: CASSNSGASSYNEQFF. The CDR3 DNA is TGTGCCAGCAGCAATAGCGGGGCCAGCTCCTACAATGAGCAGTTCTTC. J is TRBJ2-1 and V is TRBV7-2, with 8 bases identical to TRBD2. Trimming cost V 5 bases and J 0 bases; bases outside gene matches: 6. CDR1 is SGHTA, CDR2 FQGNSA, per germline. This CDR3 is 16 amino acids long. The variable domain in full, with the rest retrieved from reference TRBV7-2 and TRBJ2-1, is GAGVSQSPSNKVTEKGKDVELRCDPISGHTALYWYRQSLGQGLEFLIYFQGNSAPDKSGLPSDRFSAERTGGSVSTLTIQRTQQEDSAVYLCASSNSGASSYNEQFFGPGTRLTVL.

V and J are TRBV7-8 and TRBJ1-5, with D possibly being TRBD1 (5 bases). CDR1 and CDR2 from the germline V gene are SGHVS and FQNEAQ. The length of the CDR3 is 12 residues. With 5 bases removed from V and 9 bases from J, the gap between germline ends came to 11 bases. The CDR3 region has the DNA TGTGCCAGCAGCCCCGACCAGGGGCCCCAGCATTTT. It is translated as CASSPDQGPQHF.

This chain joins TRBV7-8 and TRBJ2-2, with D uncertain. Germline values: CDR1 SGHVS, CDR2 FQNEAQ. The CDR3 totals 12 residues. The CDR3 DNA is TGTGCGAGTACCGAGGTTACCGGGGAGCTGTTTTTT. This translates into CASTEVTGELFF.

The CDR3 here is CASSASGTVYSNQPQHF. DNA of the CDR3: TGTGCCAGCAGTGCATCCGGGACGGTATATAGCAATCAGCCCCAGCATTTT. J is TRBJ1-5 and V is TRBV28, with D perhaps matching TRBD1 (5 bases). CDR3 length equals 17 residues. Germline V gives CDR1 MDHEN, CDR2 SYDVKM. Trimming shortened V by 5 bases and J by 0 bases, and 17 bases separated the two germline ends. Supplemented by reference TRBV28 and TRBJ1-5, the full variable domain reads DVKVTQSSRYLVKRTGEKVFLECVQDMDHENMFWYRQDPGLGLRLIYFSYDVKMKEKGDIPEGYSVSREKKERFSLILESASTNQTSMYLCASSASGTVYSNQPQHFGDGTRLSIL.

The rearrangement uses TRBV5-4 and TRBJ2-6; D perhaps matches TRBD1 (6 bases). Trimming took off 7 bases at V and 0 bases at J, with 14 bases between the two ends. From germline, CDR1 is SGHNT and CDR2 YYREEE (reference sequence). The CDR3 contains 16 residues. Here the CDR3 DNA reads TGTGCCAGCTTGCGAGGGGGACCCTCTGGGGCCAACGTCCTGACTTTC. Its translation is CASLRGGPSGANVLTF.

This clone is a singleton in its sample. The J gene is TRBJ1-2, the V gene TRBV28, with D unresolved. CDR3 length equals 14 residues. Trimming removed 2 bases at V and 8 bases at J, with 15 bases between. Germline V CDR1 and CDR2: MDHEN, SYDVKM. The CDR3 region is CASSLGGSVYGYTF. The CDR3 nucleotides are TGTGCCAGCAGTTTAGGAGGGTCGGTATACGGCTACACCTTC.

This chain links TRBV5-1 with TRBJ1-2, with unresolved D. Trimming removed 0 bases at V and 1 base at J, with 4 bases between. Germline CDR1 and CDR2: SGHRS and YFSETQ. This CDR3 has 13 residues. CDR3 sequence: CASSLVSNYGYTF. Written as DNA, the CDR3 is TGCGCCAGCAGCTTGGTCAGTAACTATGGCTACACCTTC.

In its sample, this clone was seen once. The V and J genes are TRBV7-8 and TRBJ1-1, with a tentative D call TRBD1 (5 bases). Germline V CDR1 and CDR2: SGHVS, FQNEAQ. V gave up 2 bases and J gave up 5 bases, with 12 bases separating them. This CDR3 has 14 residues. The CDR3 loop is CASSLSQGWTEAFF. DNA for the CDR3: TGTGCCAGCAGCTTATCCCAGGGATGGACTGAAGCTTTCTTT.

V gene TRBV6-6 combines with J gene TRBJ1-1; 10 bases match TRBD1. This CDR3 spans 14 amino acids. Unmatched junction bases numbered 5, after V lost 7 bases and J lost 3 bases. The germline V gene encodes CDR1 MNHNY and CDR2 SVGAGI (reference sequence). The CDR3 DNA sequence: TGTGCCAGCATCATGACAGGGGGCGACACTGAAGCTTTCTTT. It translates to CASIMTGGDTEAFF.

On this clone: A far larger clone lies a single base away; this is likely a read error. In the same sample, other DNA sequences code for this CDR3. The DNA for the CDR3 is TGTGCCTGGAGTCTGACGGGGCCTAGCAATCAGCCACAGCATTTT. Translation gives CAWSLTGPSNQPQHF. The J gene is TRBJ1-5, the V gene TRBV30; TRBD1 is a possible D gene (5 bases). The CDR3 is 15 residues long. Germline CDR1 reads GTSNPN; CDR2 reads SVGIG (reference sequence).

The CDR3 DNA sequence: TGTGCCTGGGGCCGGGACGTCGGGGAGCAGTACTTC. This sequence encodes CAWGRDVGEQYF. The chain combines TRBV30 with TRBJ2-7; D assignment may be TRBD1 or TRBD2 (5 bases each). The V gene's germline CDR1 is GTSNPN and CDR2 SVGIG (reference sequence). The CDR3 totals 12 residues. Trimming pared 5 bases from V and 7 bases from J, leaving 15 bases between. The variable domain in full, completed from reference TRBV30 and TRBJ2-7, reads SQTIHQWPATLVQPVGSPLSLECTVEGTSNPNLYWYRQAAGRGLQLLFYSVGIGQISSEVPQNLSASRPQDRQFILSSKKLLLSDSGFYLCAWGRDVGEQYFGPGTRLTVT.

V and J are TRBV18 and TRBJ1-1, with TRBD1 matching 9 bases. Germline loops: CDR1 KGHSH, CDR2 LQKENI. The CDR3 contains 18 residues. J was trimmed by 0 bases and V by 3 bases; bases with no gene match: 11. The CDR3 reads CASSPRTGALSMNTEAFF. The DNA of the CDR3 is TGTGCCAGCTCACCTCGGACAGGGGCCCTTTCTATGAACACTGAAGCTTTCTTT.

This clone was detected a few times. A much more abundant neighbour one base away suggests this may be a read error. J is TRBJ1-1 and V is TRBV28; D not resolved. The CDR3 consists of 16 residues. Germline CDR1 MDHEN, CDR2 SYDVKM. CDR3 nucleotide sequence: TGTGCCAGCAGTTTCCCCCGCCGGGCAGTAACCCCTGAAACTTTCTTT. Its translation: CASSFPRRAVTPETFF.

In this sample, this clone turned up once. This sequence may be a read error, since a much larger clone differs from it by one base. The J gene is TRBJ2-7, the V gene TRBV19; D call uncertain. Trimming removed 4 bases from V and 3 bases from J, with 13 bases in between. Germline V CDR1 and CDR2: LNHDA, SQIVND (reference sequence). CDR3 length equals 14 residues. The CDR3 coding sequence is TGTGCCAGTAGTAAATCTGCTGATGTCTACGAGCAGTACTTC. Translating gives CASSKSADVYEQYF.